These T cell receptor beta chains were read from a single sample in a study of cytomegalovirus exposure and HLA in healthy donors. Repertoires were generated with immunoSEQ multiplex PCR, while TCRdb's copy carries only in-frame clones and drops some. The sample lists hundreds of thousands of clones, over 65% occurring once. Sequences were obtained from PBMCs. These receptors were taken from a man younger than 35 in good health and CMV-seronegative. Both conserved end residues are part of each CDR3. A D gene is named only where the DNA matches it firmly. Clone size, where shown, is once, few, many, or a class for clones that have expanded.

NA	TRBJ1-3	TRBV27	TRBD1	CASSDTGAGNTIYF	TGTGCCAGCAGTGACACAGGGGCTGGAAACACCATATATTTT
NA	TRBJ2-2	TRBV7-7	TRBD2	CASSLDSGGDPGELFF	TGTGCTAGCAGCTTAGACTCGGGAGGGGACCCCGGGGAGCTGTTTTTT
NA	TRBJ1-2	TRBV5-6	NA	CASSPPEGYYGYTF	TGTGCCAGCAGCCCCCCCGAGGGCTACTATGGCTACACCTTC
once	TRBJ2-7	TRBV7-9	NA	CASSDSPYEQYF	TGTGCCAGCAGCGACAGCCCCTACGAGCAGTACTTC
NA	TRBJ2-1	TRBV5-5	TRBD2	CASSRLAGTYNEQFF	TGTGCCAGCAGCAGACTAGCGGGCACCTACAATGAGCAGTTCTTC
NA	TRBJ2-2	TRBV11-2	NA	CASSSLRARFTGELFF	TGTGCCAGCAGCTCCCTTCGAGCGCGTTTCACCGGGGAGCTGTTTTTT
NA	TRBJ2-5	TRBV9	NA	CASSQGSTETQYF	TGTGCCAGCAGCCAGGGGTCAACAGAGACCCAGTACTTC
NA	TRBJ1-2	TRBV6-4	NA	CASSESPYTGYYGYTF	TGTGCCAGCAGTGAGTCCCCCTACACAGGATACTATGGCTACACCTTC
NA	TRBJ1-1	TRBV11-2	NA	CASSLEGLNTEAFF	TGTGCCAGCAGCTTAGAGGGGCTGAACACTGAAGCTTTCTTT
NA	TRBJ1-4	TRBV27	NA	CASSPGGYNEKLFF	TGTGCCAGCAGTCCCGGAGGGTACAATGAAAAACTGTTTTTT
NA	TRBJ1-2	TRBV29-1	NA	CSVGGAAEGYTF	TGCAGCGTTGGTGGGGCAGCTGAAGGCTACACCTTC
NA	TRBJ1-1	TRBV6-1	NA	CASSPGGTEAFF	TGTGCCAGCAGTCCTGGCGGCACTGAAGCTTTCTTT
NA	TRBJ1-1	TRBV6-5	TRBD1	CASRGTANTEAFF	TGTGCCAGCAGGGGGACAGCGAACACTGAAGCTTTCTTT
NA	TRBJ2-5	TRBV4-1	TRBD2	CASSPQSGLAGLQETQYF	TGCGCCAGCAGCCCCCAATCGGGACTAGCGGGTCTCCAAGAGACCCAGTACTTC
NA	TRBJ2-3	TRBV19	TRBD1	CASSITGATDTQYF	TGTGCCAGTAGTATAACAGGGGCTACAGATACGCAGTATTTT
NA	TRBJ2-3	TRBV7-9	TRBD1	CASSFDRGGDTQYF	TGTGCCAGCAGCTTTGACAGGGGTGGCGATACGCAGTATTTT
few	TRBJ2-1	TRBV9	NA	CASSSAGQPEQFF	TGTGCCAGCAGCTCCGCCGGACAGCCTGAGCAGTTCTTC
NA	TRBJ1-1	TRBV7-9	TRBD1	CASSLDRGAAFF	TGTGCCAGCAGCCTCGACAGGGGAGCCGCTTTCTTT
NA	TRBJ2-5	TRBV5-4	TRBD2	CASSPRGRAGEGETQYF	TGTGCCAGCAGCCCCCGGGGGCGAGCGGGAGAGGGGGAGACCCAGTACTTC
NA	TRBJ1-5	TRBV7-9	TRBD1	CASSSGPGQAYQPQHF	TGTGCCAGCAGCTCAGGACCGGGACAGGCATATCAGCCCCAGCATTTT
NA	TRBJ2-5	TRBV30	NA	CASPGIGLQETQYF	TGTGCCTCGCCAGGAATAGGCCTCCAAGAGACCCAGTACTTC
NA	TRBJ2-3	TRBV30	TRBD1	CAWTQGQLNTDTQYF	TGTGCCTGGACTCAGGGACAGCTAAACACAGATACGCAGTATTTT
NA	TRBJ1-1	TRBV19	TRBD1	CASTQGRWGTEAFF	TGTGCCAGTACACAGGGGAGGTGGGGCACTGAAGCTTTCTTT
once	TRBJ2-3	TRBV27	NA	CASSFGVRGNTDTQYF	TGTGCCAGCAGTTTCGGGGTGCGGGGAAACACAGATACGCAGTATTTT
NA	TRBJ2-7	TRBV4-1	NA	CASSELADSSYEQYF	TGCGCCAGCAGCGAACTAGCTGACAGCTCCTACGAGCAGTACTTC
few	TRBJ2-7	TRBV5-5	TRBD1	CASSLGVRTGPYEQYF	TGTGCCAGCAGCTTGGGGGTGCGGACAGGCCCCTACGAGCAGTACTTC
once	TRBJ2-1	TRBV11-2	TRBD2	CASSRRLAVYNEQFF	TGTGCCAGCAGCAGACGACTAGCGGTTTACAATGAGCAGTTCTTC
NA	TRBJ1-5	TRBV28	NA	CASSPSNQPQHF	TGTGCCAGCAGTCCAAGCAATCAGCCCCAGCATTTT
NA	TRBJ2-2	TRBV7-2	TRBD1	CASSSDRIAGELFF	TGTGCCAGCAGCTCGGACAGGATAGCCGGGGAGCTGTTTTTT
NA	TRBJ2-1	TRBV27	TRBD2	CASSSIAGVYNEQFF	TGTGCCAGCAGTTCGATAGCGGGAGTATACAATGAGCAGTTCTTC
NA	TRBJ2-7	TRBV15	NA	CATSRDAVPSGEQYF	TGTGCCACCAGCAGAGACGCGGTCCCCTCGGGGGAGCAGTACTTC
NA	TRBJ2-7	TRBV18	TRBD2	CASSPRLAGGYEQYF	TGTGCCAGCTCTCCTAGACTAGCGGGAGGCTACGAGCAGTACTTC
NA	TRBJ2-7	TRBV19	TRBD2	CASSISLAGYEQYF	TGTGCCAGTAGTATTTCACTAGCGGGATACGAGCAGTACTTC
NA	TRBJ2-7	TRBV6-1	TRBD2	CASSEETSGSYEQYF	TGTGCCAGCAGTGAGGAGACTAGCGGCAGCTACGAGCAGTACTTC
NA	TRBJ2-1	TRBV5-1	TRBD2	CASSLDPSGGYNEQFF	TGCGCCAGCAGCTTGGATCCTAGCGGGGGTTACAATGAGCAGTTCTTC
few	TRBJ2-1	TRBV2	TRBD2	CASASSGLAEVINEQFF	TGTGCCAGCGCATCGTCGGGGCTAGCGGAGGTAATCAATGAGCAGTTCTTC